This T cell receptor beta chain was found in a study of blood T cell repertoires in COVID-19. V lost 3 bases, J lost 10 bases, and 17 bases lay in between. Germline V gene sequence: CDR1 LNHDA, CDR2 SQIVND (reference sequence). The CDR3 totals 14 residues. Clones were read by immunoSEQ multiplex PCR, and TCRdb kept only the in-frame ones, dropping some. The sample shows approximately 36,000 clones, around four fifths of them seen only once. V is TRBV19 and J is TRBJ2-3, with a possible D match to TRBD2 (5 bases). The receptor's source is a man aged 50 to 60 with active COVID-19. The specimen was peripheral blood. CDR3 nucleotides: TGTGCCAGTAGTATGGGAGTGCAACAGATTCCGCAGTATTTT. This codes for CASSMGVQQIPQYF.